The rows below give T cell receptor beta chains drawn from one sample of a study of T cell responses to AZD1222 COVID-19 vaccine. Generated by immunoSEQ multiplex PCR, the TCRdb table keeps only in-frame clones and is missing some. The sample lists around 90,000 clones; around 90% were seen once. The sample consisted of peripheral blood, taken on day 0 of MenACWY control vaccination. The source of these receptors is an adult in good health. Both conserved end residues are trimmed from each CDR3.

TRBV6-5	TRBJ1-5	AGSPHSNQPQH
TRBV6-1	TRBJ2-1	ASSDNGRAGEQF
TRBV28	TRBJ1-2	ASMGPWYT
TRBV7-8	TRBJ1-3	ASSFQGAGGNTIY
TRBV6-6	TRBJ2-2	ASSYSAGDTGELF
TRBV10-3	TRBJ1-1	AISEGKRTEAF
TRBV19	TRBJ2-3	ASSLRTGPDTQY
TRBV9	TRBJ2-1	ASSASGGFYNEQF
TRBV5-1	TRBJ2-1	ASSLRQPNNEQF
TRBV5-5	TRBJ1-3	ASSRVSGLSGNTIY
TRBV15	TRBJ1-5	ATSRAQTGSNQPQH
TRBV19	TRBJ2-7	ASSSPSYEQY
TRBV5-1	TRBJ1-2	ASSSQGEYGYT
TRBV6-6	TRBJ2-7	ASSYQGSLSYEQY
TRBV6-5	TRBJ1-6	ASKNSGQYNSPLH
TRBV7-8	TRBJ1-2	ASSAPGQASGYGYT
TRBV6-5	TRBJ1-3	ASRTFSGNTIY
TRBV6-1	TRBJ1-6	ASSETEPGASSYNSPLH
TRBV25-1	TRBJ2-1	ASSESAGGRYNEQF
TRBV28	TRBJ2-2	ASTTSGSGGELF
TRBV18	TRBJ2-1	ASSQAGGDNEQF
TRBV18	TRBJ2-1	ASSPQNNEQF
TRBV3-1/TRBV3-2	TRBJ1-3	ASSQVPSSGNTIY
TRBV7-9	TRBJ1-1	ASSPGGSVGTEAF
TRBV2	TRBJ1-6	ASSGVGNSPLH
TRBV18	TRBJ2-1	ASSIDRASYNEQF